This TCR beta chain was captured in a study of cytomegalovirus exposure and HLA in healthy donors (dated by TCRdb to 2015 to 2018). Regarding the research as a whole: An earlier analysis of roughly 500 of the donors reported around 280 Gb of sequence data and 90 million to 120 million unique TCR beta sequences obtained from about 170 million T cells. An early release covering 550 to 650 HLA-typed donors comprised about 300 gigabases of sequencing data and tens of millions of unique TCR sequences. Among the approximately 430 genotyped donors, about 85% belonged to the genetic ancestry cluster associated with self-reported Caucasian donors. The study was designed to test whether signatures of past pathogen exposure could be identified by cataloging public T cell receptors. Using immunosequencing, the study profiled T cell repertoires from some 670 subjects and related those repertoires to cytomegalovirus serostatus. Along with the approximately 650-subject first cohort, a separate validation cohort of over a hundred different subjects was used. High-throughput TCR immunosequencing, statistical association of individual TCRs with disease status, and machine learning were combined to predict cytomegalovirus infection status. A later analysis re-examined previously published TCR beta repertoires from over 500 donors and added high-resolution HLA genotyping to investigate patterns of TCR occurrence. Rather than drawing on any new phenotypic data, the later analysis identified candidate immune exposures from TCR beta sequences and the way those sequences occurred across donors. To decide whether each TCR beta V gene segment behaved as functional or pseudogenic, an earlier analysis of some 600 of the donors relied on high-throughput TCR beta sequencing. Donor age, sex, ethnicity and CMV serostatus were compiled together with the repertoire data. A later genetic analysis used genome-wide SNP genotypes for about 55% of the 666 donors, treating that subset as a discovery cohort. All discovery cohort repertoires had been generated using a single sequencing platform. HLA typing covered class I and class II loci at four-digit resolution. The number of donors typed differed by locus, with roughly 629-640 for A, B, C, DRB1 and DQB1, roughly 520 for DQA1, approximately 570 for DPA1, and under 490 for DPB1. Several DR-DQ haplotypes were treated as single units for association and clustering because of strong linkage in the cohort. Among around 400 genotyped donors of the cohort, an average of approximately 200,000 unique TCR beta nucleotide sequences was sequenced per donor, of which roughly 18% were non-productive.

CDR1 MNHEY and CDR2 SVGAGI were looked up in the germline V gene. The CDR3 goes from the cysteine to the phenylalanine over 14 residues. Only the CDR3 region is kept as DNA, spanning 42 bases read in frame from base 1. V is shortened by 0 bases, J by 6 bases, and the region joining them spans 9 bases. Notes on this clone: Its antigen has not been determined. Base qualities are not at hand, and no much larger clone is one base apart.

Library preparation was by the immunoSEQ multiplex PCR assay. A mixture of 60 forward primers for TCR Vbeta segments and 13 reverse primers for TCR Jbeta segments was used in the multiplex PCR. A multiplex PCR assay on genomic DNA amplified the CDR3 region of rearranged TCR beta genes. On the Illumina HiSeq System, the amplified TCR beta libraries were sequenced as 87-base-pair reads. On the authors' methods: A later analysis tallied roughly 78 million unique TCR beta chains across the 600 to 700 repertoires, and about 10 million of those chains were shared by two or more donors. Raw reads were error-corrected and collapsed into unique sequences with a nearest-neighbor algorithm that merged closely related sequences to remove PCR and sequencing errors. CDR3 sequences were aligned to IMGT reference sequences to assign V, D and J gene segments. For a sequence to be retained, a match of at least six nucleotides was required to both a V gene segment and a J gene segment. Rearrangements were called productive when the CDR3 lacked stop codons and stayed in frame with V and J; all others were non-productive. CDR3 was defined by IMGT convention, running from the second conserved V-encoded cysteine to the conserved J-encoded phenylalanine. The earlier analysis of some 540 of the donors excluded any sequence lacking an unambiguous match to a single V gene segment. In an earlier analysis of almost 600 of the donors, a V segment was called functional when productive rearrangements were above 56.7%, and segregating when the standard deviation between donors exceeded 5%. A statistical classification framework was developed to diagnose cytomegalovirus status using the catalog of TCR beta chain sequences. In a later analysis, V and J genes were assigned by comparing TCR nucleotide sequences against IMGT/GENE-DB human TR gene sequences. In a later analysis, CDR3 sequences and most-parsimonious VDJ recombination scenarios were assigned using the TCRdist pipeline. A later analysis defined each TCR beta chain by its CDR3 amino acid sequence plus V-gene family, and excluded reads lacking a unique V-gene family. A later analysis removed 592 highly shared, low-generation-probability nucleotide sequences to deal with suspected cross-contamination and a sequencing artifact. In a later analysis, a clonal expansion index was calculated for each public chain from normalized within-repertoire ranks of inferred template counts. In a later analysis, generation probabilities were computed with a VDJ recombination model fitted to out-of-frame rearrangements, and the resulting probabilities were checked against IGoR. A later analysis scored TCR-TCR, TCR-HLA and TCR-CMV co-occurrence with hypergeometric tests, applying a repertoire-size bias correction to TCR pairs. In a later analysis, false discovery rates were estimated by permuting HLA or CMV assignments 20 times. In a later analysis, co-occurring TCRs were grouped using DBSCAN, and TCRdist sequence similarity was added for clustering within HLA-allele-positive subsets. Repertoires with fewer than 30,000 or more than 120,000 public chains were left out of co-occurrence clustering, as were about five repertoires with anomalous nucleotide sharing. TCRdb retrieved this table from immuneACCESS and kept in-frame rearrangements only. Not all clones are present; in checked studies, unresolved V genes account for under half, and no reason is known for the remainder. That table is the source of V, J and clone size, and D and trimming were worked out from the DNA. This sample holds roughly 130,000 clones; more than 80% were observed only once. 1% of the sample belongs to the ten largest clones.

The cohort was made up of 666 healthy bone marrow donors. At the time of sampling, every cohort member was nominally healthy, though immune exposures that went unrecorded were likely present. The donor tested CMV seronegative, placing the donor among the 350 or so seronegative members of the cohort. Each donor provided a peripheral blood sample, and peripheral blood mononuclear cells were used for TCR beta sequencing. Genomic DNA extraction from the blood cell samples was performed with the Qiagen DNeasy Blood Extraction Kit. The research as a whole found: Roughly uniform sequencing depth across donors was assumed in presence/absence analyses, although this assumption may not hold. A total of about 180 TCR beta chains were listed by the study as associated with cytomegalovirus. Because counts were too low, roughly 17 rarely observed V segments, including chromosome 9 orphons, were left out of the earlier analysis of roughly 600 of the donors. An association between a missense DCLRE1C variant and V-gene and J-gene trimming of TCR beta chains was found in a later genetic analysis and replicated in an independent cohort. The authors suggested that the approach could potentially be generalized to other disease states and immunological phenotypes. Linkage disequilibrium might explain the correlated functional status among segregating V segments, but an unknown experimental factor could not be excluded. Some IMGT-functional V segments, including TRBV6-2 and TRBV6-3, could not be distinguished by the 87-base-pair reads and were therefore excluded. An earlier analysis of approximately 530 of the donors showed that most TCR beta V segments appeared in productive rearrangements either about 87% or about 30% of the time, which broadly matched IMGT annotations. According to a later analysis, TCR association rates differed among HLA loci, with DRB1 alleles showing the most associated TCRs and HLA-C alleles showing the fewest. The classifier was reported to diagnose cytomegalovirus status with high specificity and sensitivity in both the original and validation cohorts. Immune exposure information for the cohort was limited to CMV serostatus. According to a later analysis, parvovirus B19, influenza, CMV and Epstein-Barr virus appeared linked to several top co-occurrence clusters. In a later analysis, HLA-associated TCR beta chains were found to be more clonally expanded and to have lower generation probabilities than equally common non-associated chains. A cluster of highly shared sequence variants was judged likely to represent a technical artifact of the sequencing pipeline. According to a later genetic analysis, donors in an Asian-associated ancestry cluster had fewer N-insertions in productive TCRs than the approximately 650-donor mean. Most TCR sequences were observed very rarely across donors, whereas some public TCRs were present in many individuals. Three of the identified cytomegalovirus-associated TCR beta chains were confirmed in vitro to be specific for cytomegalovirus antigens. The cohort was sequenced for TCR beta chains only, and without alpha or paired-chain data the features that could be detected were limited. A further reported finding was that TCR beta sequences accurately predicted the HLA-A and HLA-B alleles for most subjects in the first cohort. HLA typing was unavailable for some donors at each locus, so association tests used only the typed subset. In a later analysis, most CMV-associated TCR beta chains were found to appear HLA-restricted, with HLA associations seemingly driven largely by CMV exposure. A later analysis associated 15,000 to 20,000 TCR beta sequences with specific HLA alleles at a false discovery rate of 0.05. When HLA alleles, especially DR and DQ, strongly co-occurred, TCR associations were difficult to assign to individual alleles.

In this chain, TRBV6-5 is recombined with TRBJ2-1; the D gene identity is not certain. The sequence was obtained from a man between 40 and 49 years old in good health and CMV-seronegative. Material: PBMCs. The nucleotides read TGTGCCAGCAGTTACTCAATTCAGGTCAATGAGCAGTTCTTC. Its protein product is CASSYSIQVNEQFF.